This T cell receptor (beta chain) was identified during a study of blood T cell repertoires in COVID-19. Overall study: Researchers got acute and convalescent COVID-19 samples from the United States, Italy and Spain.

Original methodology: The authors estimated nucleated cell counts from reference gene primer amplification. TCRdb's copy holds only in-frame clones and misses some; the assay was immunoSEQ multiplex PCR. From that table come the V and J calls and clone size; the DNA was used to work out D and trimming. The data hold hundreds of thousands of clones, with about 87% observed a single time. Looked up from germline, CDR1 is SGHVS and CDR2 is FQNEAQ. The CDR3 has 16 residues. V was cut by 5 bases and J by 6 bases, with 19 bases left in between. Enrollees, roughly 18 to 95 years old, lived in about two dozen US areas. Cohort placement rested on clinical history that participants reported themselves.

This chain joins TRBV7-8 and TRBJ2-2; D may be TRBD2 (5 bases). This receptor was taken from a woman in her 30s with acute COVID-19. Sequencing used PBMCs or T cells enriched from blood (not recorded which). The CDR3: CASSVLGITIPGELFF. The CDR3 nucleotides are TGTGCCAGCAGCGTCCTCGGGATAACGATTCCCGGGGAGCTGTTTTTT. Combining the CDR3 with reference TRBV7-8 and TRBJ2-2 gives the whole variable domain GAGVSQSPRYKVAKRGQDVALRCDPISGHVSLFWYQQALGQGPEFLTYFQNEAQLDKSGLPSDRFFAERPEGSVSTLKIQRTQQEDSAVYLCASSVLGITIPGELFFGEGSRLTVL.